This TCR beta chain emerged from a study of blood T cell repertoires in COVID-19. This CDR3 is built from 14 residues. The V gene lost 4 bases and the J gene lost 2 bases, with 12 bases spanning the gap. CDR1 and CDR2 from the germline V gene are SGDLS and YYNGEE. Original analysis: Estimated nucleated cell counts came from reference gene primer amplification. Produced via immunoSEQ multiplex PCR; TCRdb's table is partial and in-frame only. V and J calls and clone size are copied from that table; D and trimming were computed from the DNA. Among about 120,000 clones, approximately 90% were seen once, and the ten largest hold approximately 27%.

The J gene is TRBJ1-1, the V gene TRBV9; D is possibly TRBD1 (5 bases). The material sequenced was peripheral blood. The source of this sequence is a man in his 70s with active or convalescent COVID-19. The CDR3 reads CASSPRTSNTEAFF. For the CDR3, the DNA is TGTGCCAGCAGCCCCAGGACATCCAACACTGAAGCTTTCTTT.